These 15 T cell receptor beta chains were all obtained from the same sample, sequenced in a study of T cells in Graves' hyperthyroidism and ophthalmopathy. RNA transcripts served as the template for amplifying TCR beta CDR3 regions. The study used the HTBI primer set for a first-round RT-PCR of the TCR CDR3. MiXCR was run by TCRdb on the multiplex PCR reads, yielding one entry per CDR3 protein. Of about 49,000 distinct CDR3 sequences in the sample, approximately 50% were seen once. Sequenced sample: peripheral blood or thyroid tissue (not recorded which). The receptors here all came from a man in his late teens or twenties with Graves' hyperthyroidism.

This clonotype came up a few times. The V call is TRBV20-1, the J call TRBJ2-5; 13 nucleotides line up with TRBD2. The CDR3 length is 15 residues. Trimming cost V 7 bases and J 5 bases; bases outside gene matches: 10. Germline-derived CDR1 and CDR2 are DFQATT and SNEGSKA (reference sequence). The CDR3 DNA follows: TGCAGTGTGCGGACTAGCGGGAGCGCGATGGAGACCCAGTACTTC. This translates into CSVRTSGSAMETQYF.

The chain employs TRBV12-3 or TRBV12-4 and TRBJ2-6, with 9 nucleotides matching TRBD1. The CDR3 runs to 16 residues. With 6 bases clipped from V and 4 bases from J, the junction kept 7 bases outside the gene matches. The CDR3 reads CASSRGQGEGANVLTF. DNA for the CDR3: TGTGCCAGCAGCCGGGGACAGGGAGAAGGGGCCAACGTCCTGACTTTC.

This clonotype was recorded at least ten times. The rearrangement joins TRBV6-2 or TRBV6-3 to TRBJ1-2; possible D gene TRBD1, 5 bases. Between the trimmed V and J ends, which lost 5 bases and 2 bases, there was a span of 15 bases. This CDR3 has 15 residues. Per the germline V gene, CDR1 is MNHEY and CDR2 is SVGEGT. CDR3 residues: CASSPHLQGNYGYTF. As DNA, the CDR3 is TGTGCCAGCAGTCCTCACCTTCAGGGCAACTATGGCTACACCTTC.

The V gene is TRBV9, the J gene TRBJ2-6; D might be TRBD2 (6 bases). This CDR3 region has 19 residues. Germline-derived CDR1 and CDR2 are SGDLS and YYNGEE. The V end lost 3 bases, the J end lost 0 bases, and 19 bases lay between the germline ends. The CDR3 DNA follows: TGTGCCAGCAGCGGTGATTGGGGGGAGCTCCCCTCTGGGGCCAACGTCCTGACTTTC. Amino acid sequence: CASSGDWGELPSGANVLTF.

This clonotype showed up many times. J is TRBJ2-7 and V is TRBV19; maybe TRBD2 (6 bases). The CDR3 runs 14 residues. Germline V lookup: CDR1 LNHDA, CDR2 SQIVND (reference sequence). Trimming cost V 5 bases and J 5 bases, with 16 bases left between them. The CDR3 coding sequence is TGTGCCAGTAGTCTTCGGGACTTAGGGGACGAGCAGTACTTC. Translated: CASSLRDLGDEQYF. The full variable domain, its missing parts supplied by reference TRBV19 and TRBJ2-7, is DGGITQSPKYLFRKEGQNVTLSCEQNLNHDAMYWYRQDPGQGLRLIYYSQIVNDFQKGDIAEGYSVSREKKESFPLTVTSAQKNPTAFYLCASSLRDLGDEQYFGPGTRLTVT.

This chain joins TRBV2 and TRBJ2-7; TRBD1 matches at 8 bases. CDR1 and CDR2 from the germline V gene are SNHLY and FYNNEI. With V trimmed by 4 bases and J by 1 base, 3 bases remained unmatched. The CDR3 sequence is 14 residues long. The CDR3 DNA sequence: TGTGCCAGCAGTGGGGGGGACAGGTCCTACGAGCAGTACTTC. Amino acid sequence: CASSGGDRSYEQYF.

This clonotype was observed many times. The rearrangement uses TRBV2 and TRBJ2-6; unclear D gene. Looked up from germline, CDR1 is SNHLY and CDR2 is FYNNEI. This CDR3 has 17 residues. Trimming removed 2 bases from V and 3 bases from J, with 14 bases in between. CDR3 residues: CASSESVFLGGANVLTF. CDR3 coding DNA: TGTGCCAGCAGTGAATCCGTCTTCCTCGGTGGGGCCAACGTCCTGACTTTC. Variable domain in full (rest from reference TRBV2 and TRBJ2-6): EPEVTQTPSHQVTQMGQEVILRCVPISNHLYFYWYRQILGQKVEFLVSFYNNEISEKSEIFDDQFSVERPDGSNFTLKIRSTKLEDSAMYFCASSESVFLGGANVLTFGAGSRLTVL.

The chain joins TRBV10-3 to TRBJ2-7; 11 nucleotides match TRBD1. The J segment lost 1 base and the V segment lost 4 bases, leaving 6 bases of the junction unmatched. Per germline, CDR1 ENHRY and CDR2 SYGVKD. CDR3 size: 16 residues. The CDR3 reads CAISATGQGVSYEQYF. The CDR3 DNA follows: TGTGCCATCAGTGCCACGGGACAGGGGGTATCCTACGAGCAGTACTTC.

V and J are TRBV5-1 and TRBJ2-5; 7 nucleotides line up with TRBD1. The CDR3 sequence is 15 residues long. Trimming removed 0 bases from V and 7 bases from J; junction bases left unmatched: 9. Germline loops: CDR1 SGHRS, CDR2 YFSETQ. The CDR3: CASSLGDDRAGTQYF. CDR3 nucleotide sequence: TGCGCCAGCAGCTTGGGGGATGACAGGGCTGGGACCCAGTACTTC.

V usage is TRBV4-1 and J usage is TRBJ1-6, with D perhaps matching TRBD1 (5 bases). CDR3 length: 17 amino acids. Germline CDR1 and CDR2: MGHRA and YSYEKL. V was shortened by 3 bases and J by 8 bases, with 20 bases between the two germline ends. The CDR3 DNA is TGCGCCAGCAGCCAGGGGGGTTTTTTTTTTGAGGATTCACCCCTCCACTTT. Translating gives CASSQGGFFFEDSPLHF.

About this clonotype itself: This sequence may be a read error, since a much larger clone differs from it by one base. The rearrangement links TRBV7-6 to TRBJ2-3, with a weak D call TRBD2 (5 bases). Per the germline V gene, CDR1 is SGHVS and CDR2 is FNYEAQ. The V gene lost 4 bases and the J gene lost 14 bases, with 19 bases spanning the gap. CDR3 length equals 13 residues. The CDR3 DNA is TGTGCCAGCAGCTACCAACTAGTTGGGCGAGCGTATTTT. Translated, it gives CASSYQLVGRAYF.

With regard to this clonotype: Possible read error: a much larger clone is one base away. The chain joins TRBV6-2 or TRBV6-3 to TRBJ1-5; D is undetermined. V was cut by 1 base and J by 0 bases, with 10 bases left in between. The V gene's germline CDR1 is MNHEY and CDR2 SVGEGT. CDR3 size: 16 residues. The CDR3 here is CASSYLVPASNQPQHF. In DNA, the CDR3 is TGTGCCAGCAGTTACTTGGTCCCAGCTAGCAATCAGCCCCAGCATTTT.

This chain joins TRBV25-1 and TRBJ1-4, with TRBD1 as a possible D gene (5 bases). The CDR3 length is 14 residues. With 4 bases removed from V and 8 bases from J, the gap between germline ends came to 14 bases. Germline V lookup: CDR1 MGHDK, CDR2 SYGVNS. The CDR3 region is CASSAPGTTEKLFF. DNA of the CDR3: TGTGCCAGCAGTGCCCCCGGGACTACCGAAAAACTGTTTTTT.

This clonotype was recorded at least ten times. V is TRBV20-1 and J is TRBJ2-5, with 7 bases identical to TRBD2. Germline V gene data show CDR1 as DFQATT and CDR2 as SNEGSKA (reference sequence). This CDR3 is 13 amino acids long. V shed 4 bases and J 4 bases; nucleotides not matched to a gene: 6. The CDR3 region is CSATPTSLETQYF. CDR3 in DNA: TGCAGTGCTACACCGACTAGCTTAGAGACCCAGTACTTC.

The chain carries TRBV10-3 and TRBJ1-1; no firm D call. V was shortened by 7 bases and J by 0 bases, with 12 bases between the two germline ends. CDR3 length: 14 amino acids. Germline CDR1 and CDR2: ENHRY and SYGVKD. The CDR3 region has the DNA TGTGCCATCAAGTTGGCAGATATGAACACTGAAGCTTTCTTT. Amino acid sequence: CAIKLADMNTEAFF.